These 7 T cell receptor beta chains originate from one sample sequenced in a study of molecular identifiers for immune sequencing clone quantification. One entry per CDR3 protein, called by TCRdb with MiXCR from the PCR reads. The repertoire has over 300,000 distinct CDR3 sequences, roughly a quarter of them found once; the top ten carry 0.65% to 0.75%. Sequences were obtained from naive CD8+ T cells from blood, with Jurkat cell RNA spiked in. Documented subset: FACS-sorted CD8+CD4-CCR7+CD45RA+ naive T cells. Receptors originate from a human donor in good health. Some libraries in this study had Jurkat cell RNA spiked in.

This clonotype was seen a handful of times. The chain carries TRBV6-2 or TRBV6-3 and TRBJ2-7; 11 nucleotides match TRBD1. After removal of 6 bases from V and 3 bases from J, the junction contained 16 bases not matched to a gene. Germline V gene data show CDR1 as MNHEY and CDR2 as SVGEGT. The CDR3 spans 18 residues. CDR3 in amino acids: CASSSLDRGPFTDYEQYF. Here the CDR3 DNA reads TGTGCCAGCAGCTCCCTGGACAGGGGGCCCTTTACCGACTACGAGCAGTACTTC.

Comments on this clonotype: Possible read error: a much larger clone is one base away. This chain links TRBV6-6 with TRBJ1-2; D gene uncertain. The CDR3 sequence is 14 residues long. Germline loops: CDR1 MNHNY, CDR2 SVGAGI (reference sequence). The CDR3 region has the DNA TGTGCCGGCAGTTACTCAGAAACAGCCTATGGCTACACCTTC. As protein: CAGSYSETAYGYTF.

The chain carries TRBV11-2 and TRBJ2-3; D uncertain. The CDR3 length is 15 residues. CDR1 is SGHAT and CDR2 is FQNNGV in the germline V gene. Trimming removed 5 bases at V and 5 bases at J, with 17 bases between. CDR3: CASSPRLGIEDTQYF. CDR3 sequence (DNA): TGTGCCAGCAGCCCCCGACTGGGAATTGAAGATACGCAGTATTTT.

Details on this clonotype: Just one base apart from a much larger clone, this may be a read error. The V call is TRBV6-5, the J call TRBJ2-1, with D hard to call. This CDR3 contains 11 residues. V shed 7 bases and J shed 8 bases, with 9 bases lying between them. Germline V gene lookup returns CDR1 MNHEY and CDR2 SVGAGI. CDR3: CASTQHDEQFF. The CDR3 DNA reads TGTGCCAGCACCCAGCACGATGAGCAGTTCTTC.

This clonotype was counted many times. The rearrangement uses TRBV13 and TRBJ2-5, with D perhaps matching TRBD1 (7 bases). Looked up from germline, CDR1 is PRHDT and CDR2 is FYEKMQ (reference sequence). This CDR3 spans 15 amino acids. V was clipped by 5 bases and J by 4 bases, with 17 bases between them. CDR3 in DNA: TGTGCCAGCAGCCCCAGACAGGGAGGCCGAGAGACCCAGTACTTC. It is translated as CASSPRQGGRETQYF. Combining the CDR3 with reference TRBV13 and TRBJ2-5 gives the whole variable domain AAGVIQSPRHLIKEKRETATLKCYPIPRHDTVYWYQQGPGQDPQFLISFYEKMQSDKGSIPDRFSAQQFSDYHSELNMSSLELGDSALYFCASSPRQGGRETQYFGPGTRLLVL.

This clonotype has just a few counts. The CDR3 reads CASGATGVADTQYF. CDR3 DNA: TGTGCCAGCGGGGCGACAGGGGTAGCAGATACGCAGTATTTT. The chain recombines TRBV6-6 with TRBJ2-3, with 8 bases aligning to TRBD1. This CDR3 spans 14 amino acids. Germline CDR1 is MNHNY and CDR2 is SVGAGI (reference sequence). With 8 bases clipped from V and 4 bases from J, the junction kept 8 bases outside the gene matches.

V is TRBV4-2 and J is TRBJ2-7; 14 bases match TRBD2. The CDR3 length is 16 residues. V lost 1 base and J lost 3; bases outside the gene matches: 2. Germline CDR1 LGHNA, CDR2 YNFKEQ. CDR3 sequence: CASSQATSGGGYEQYF. In DNA, the CDR3 is TGTGCCAGCAGCCAAGCGACTAGCGGGGGGGGCTACGAGCAGTACTTC.